Reported below is one T cell receptor beta chain. Its antigen is undetermined. As part of library construction, unique molecular identifiers were attached to individual cDNA molecules. TCRdb re-called the 5' RACE reads through MiXCR, storing one row per CDR3 protein. Here the sample spans about 59,000 distinct CDR3 sequences, approximately 13% being singletons. The data were taken from a study of early T cells in non-severe SARS-CoV-2 infection. Turning to the study itself: Sequenced bulk RNA came from whole blood that was unsorted, and chains were unpaired. Broader study findings: VDJdb matching skewed toward anti-spike CD8 responses, missing private and CD4 specificities.

This CDR3 contains 15 residues. V shed 6 bases, J shed 3 bases, and the junction held 7 bases outside the gene matches. This TCR was sampled from an adult who was a healthcare worker with PCR-confirmed SARS-CoV-2 infection or an uninfected control (not recorded which). This material consisted of whole blood, taken at baseline. The chain couples TRBV12-3 or TRBV12-4 to TRBJ1-2; 10 nucleotides agree with TRBD1. In nucleotides, the CDR3 is TGTGCCAGCAGGACCTGGACAGGGGGTGACTATGGCTACACCTTC. Protein product: CASRTWTGGDYGYTF.